These T cell receptor beta chains were read from a single sample in a study of T cell clonotyping in hematopoietic cell transplantation. Profiling relied on immunoSEQ multiplex PCR, and the TCRdb table lists in-frame clones only, not all of them. The sample contains roughly 50,000 clones, approximately 90% of which appear only once. Here the sequenced sample was peripheral blood mononuclear cells, taken before stem cell transplant. These TCRs come from a man aged 55-75 years with biphenotypic leukemia. Some clones in this sample may be carry-over from other donors' samples. Each CDR3 is given with its conserved first and last residue. The D gene is left open where the match is weak. Only part of the rows carry a size: once, few, many, or a class if the clone is expanded.

CDR3	DNA	D	V	J	size
CASSPSPWYF	TGTGCCAGCAGTCCCAGCCCATGGTACTTC	.	TRBV6-4	TRBJ2-7	.
CASGQVFNEKLFF	TGTGCCAGCGGTCAGGTCTTCAATGAAAAACTGTTTTTT	.	TRBV27	TRBJ1-4	.
CASSVGTGVGQPQHF	TGTGCCAGCAGCGTAGGGACAGGGGTTGGTCAGCCCCAGCATTTT	TRBD1	TRBV9	TRBJ1-5	.
CASSYTDTQYF	TGTGCCAGCAGTTATACAGATACGCAGTATTTT	.	TRBV28	TRBJ2-3	.
CASSFRGAYYNEQFF	TGTGCCAGCAGTTTCCGAGGGGCGTATTACAATGAGCAGTTCTTC	.	TRBV27	TRBJ2-1	.
CATTPGGGQEGYTF	TGTGCCACCACGCCGGGCGGGGGGCAGGAAGGCTACACCTTC	.	TRBV28	TRBJ1-2	.
CASSGTGLNEQYF	TGTGCCAGCAGCGGAACAGGGTTGAACGAGCAGTACTTC	.	TRBV5-5	TRBJ2-7	.
CASSPWGLAAYEQYF	TGTGCCAGCAGTCCGTGGGGACTAGCCGCCTACGAGCAGTACTTC	TRBD2	TRBV27	TRBJ2-7	.
CATARASYNEQFF	TGCGCCACCGCCCGGGCCTCCTACAATGAGCAGTTCTTC	.	TRBV5-1	TRBJ2-1	.
CASSEGRSPYEQYF	TGTGCCAGCAGTGAAGGACGGAGCCCCTACGAGCAGTACTTC	.	TRBV6-1	TRBJ2-7	.
CASIGGELVGYGYTF	TGTGCCAGCATAGGAGGGGAACTGGTTGGCTATGGCTACACCTTC	.	TRBV2	TRBJ1-2	.
CASSSTGTAYEQYF	TGTGCCAGCAGCTCAACAGGGACTGCCTACGAGCAGTACTTC	.	TRBV7-2	TRBJ2-7	once
CASSPSGQTADTQYF	TGTGCCAGCAGCCCCTCGGGGCAAACGGCAGATACGCAGTATTTT	.	TRBV11-1	TRBJ2-3	.
CASSPGPRLAGLADTQYF	TGTGCCAGCAGCCCCGGACCCCGACTAGCGGGACTCGCAGATACGCAGTATTTT	TRBD2	TRBV14	TRBJ2-3	.
CASSPSGLYNEKLFF	TGTGCCAGTAGTCCCTCGGGCCTCTATAATGAAAAACTGTTTTTT	.	TRBV19	TRBJ1-4	.
CASSIGPRGGELFF	TGTGCCAGTAGTATAGGACCCCGCGGCGGGGAGCTGTTTTTT	.	TRBV19	TRBJ2-2	.
CASSDTGKGSNQPQHF	TGTGCCAGCAGTGATACAGGGAAGGGGAGCAATCAGCCCCAGCATTTT	.	TRBV28	TRBJ1-5	.
CASSLIPPGQGDQPQHF	TGTGCCAGCAGCTTAATCCCGCCGGGACAGGGGGATCAGCCCCAGCATTTT	TRBD1	TRBV7-2	TRBJ1-5	.
CASTALGESTDTQYF	TGTGCCAGCACCGCCCTTGGGGAGAGCACAGATACGCAGTATTTT	.	TRBV7-9	TRBJ2-3	.
CASSLVGSEIADTQYF	TGTGCCAGCAGCTTAGTTGGCAGTGAAATCGCAGATACGCAGTATTTT	.	TRBV7-3	TRBJ2-3	.
CASRDLAAYEQYF	TGTGCCAGCAGGGATCTAGCGGCCTACGAGCAGTACTTC	TRBD2	TRBV28	TRBJ2-7	.
CASRDSFYGYTF	TGTGCCAGCAGGGACAGTTTCTATGGCTACACCTTC	.	TRBV7-9	TRBJ1-2	.
CASSFSEGASGSYEQYF	TGTGCCAGCAGTTTCTCCGAGGGGGCTAGCGGTAGCTACGAGCAGTACTTC	.	TRBV28	TRBJ2-7	.
CASSFGTQGEQYF	TGCGCCAGCAGCTTCGGGACTCAGGGGGAGCAGTACTTC	.	TRBV5-1	TRBJ2-7	.
CASSLSHHTAGANVLTF	TGTGCCAGCAGCCTCAGCCACCACACGGCTGGGGCCAACGTCCTGACTTTC	.	TRBV4-2	TRBJ2-6	.
CASRLFPGSSYEQYF	TGTGCCAGCAGACTCTTCCCCGGCAGCTCCTACGAGCAGTACTTC	.	TRBV28	TRBJ2-7	.
CASSQTKGGPGEQFF	TGTGCCAGCAGCCAAACCAAGGGAGGGCCAGGGGAGCAGTTCTTC	TRBD2	TRBV4-2	TRBJ2-1	.
CASSRGGLSSYNEQFF	TGTGCCAGCAGCCGGGGGGGGCTTAGCTCCTACAATGAGCAGTTCTTC	.	TRBV14	TRBJ2-1	.
CASSQGAWDRAEGYTF	TGTGCCAGCAGCCAAGGGGCATGGGACAGGGCAGAGGGCTACACCTTC	TRBD1	TRBV14	TRBJ1-2	.
CAWSRGSVDQPQHF	TGTGCCTGGAGTCGAGGGAGTGTGGATCAGCCCCAGCATTTT	.	TRBV30	TRBJ1-5	.
CASSRDGVYEQYF	TGTGCCAGCAGCCGGGACGGAGTCTACGAGCAGTACTTC	.	TRBV27	TRBJ2-7	.
CASSFSDNEQFF	TGTGCCAGCAGTTTTTCTGATAATGAGCAGTTCTTC	.	TRBV2	TRBJ2-1	.
CASRRDREGSQPQHF	TGTGCCAGCCGAAGAGACAGGGAGGGTAGTCAGCCCCAGCATTTT	TRBD1	TRBV6-5	TRBJ1-5	.
CATSAGTAAYEQYF	TGTGCCACCAGCGCTGGGACAGCTGCCTACGAGCAGTACTTC	TRBD1	TRBV15	TRBJ2-7	.
CASSPLAGDGEQYF	TGTGCCAGCAGCCCGCTAGCGGGAGACGGCGAGCAGTACTTC	TRBD2	TRBV7-3	TRBJ2-7	.
CASSPGTGRDTEAFF	TGTGCCAGCAGCCCGGGGACAGGCCGGGACACTGAAGCTTTCTTT	TRBD1	TRBV5-4	TRBJ1-1	.
CASTSLAGARGTGELFF	TGCGCCAGCACCTCCCTAGCGGGAGCCCGAGGGACCGGGGAGCTGTTTTTT	TRBD2	TRBV5-1	TRBJ2-2	.
CASSELGAGETQYF	TGTGCCAGCAGTGAACTGGGGGCGGGTGAGACCCAGTACTTC	.	TRBV6-1	TRBJ2-5	.
CASRTGTHTDTQYF	TGCGCCAGCAGGACAGGGACACACACAGATACGCAGTATTTT	TRBD1	TRBV10-1	TRBJ2-3	once
CASSLAGLGTGTSWYF	TGTGCCAGCAGCTTGGCCGGCCTCGGAACAGGAACCTCGTGGTACTTC	.	TRBV7-8	TRBJ2-7	once
CANVRGYTEAFF	TGTGCCAATGTTCGGGGTTACACTGAAGCTTTCTTT	.	TRBV2	TRBJ1-1	.
CASGRPPEAFF	TGTGCCAGCGGGCGGCCCCCTGAAGCTTTCTTT	.	TRBV28	TRBJ1-1	.
CASSLEVMASGIKQYF	TGTGCCAGCAGCTTAGAGGTGATGGCTAGCGGGATCAAGCAGTACTTC	TRBD2	TRBV7-2	TRBJ2-7	.
CAWSGLSGNEQFF	TGTGCCTGGAGTGGTCTTAGCGGAAATGAGCAGTTCTTC	.	TRBV30	TRBJ2-1	.
CASSFSRTVPKEQYF	TGCGCCAGCAGCTTCTCCCGGACGGTCCCAAAGGAGCAGTACTTC	.	TRBV5-1	TRBJ2-7	.
CASSVGGNTGELFF	TGTGCCAGCAGCGTAGGGGGGAACACCGGGGAGCTGTTTTTT	.	TRBV9	TRBJ2-2	.
CASSQDKGTGELFF	TGCGCCAGCAGCCAAGATAAGGGGACCGGGGAGCTGTTTTTT	.	TRBV4-1	TRBJ2-2	.
CSATGGTEAFF	TGCAGTGCCACGGGTGGGACTGAAGCTTTCTTT	.	TRBV20-1	TRBJ1-1	.